What follows are 21 T cell receptor beta chains derived from one specimen sequenced in a study of T cell clusters in autoimmune cytopenias. Multiplex touch-down PCR amplified TRB using TRB-A and TRB-B pools in one tube. TCRdb re-called the multiplex PCR reads, yielding one record per CDR3 amino acid sequence without DNA. The table lists 2,000 to 2,500 distinct CDR3 sequences, with 15% to 18% in the top ten. TRB was amplified from around 250 ng of peripheral blood genomic DNA per sample. These sequences were also reported in another study, on T cell repertoires in aging, cancer and after chemotherapy.

Sequences were obtained from peripheral blood. These receptors were obtained from a human donor in good health.

This clonotype is medium-sized (0.01 to 0.1%) by frequency. This chain's CDR3 is CASSLRVNQPQHF. V and J are TRBV7-6 and TRBJ1-5. Germline V gene data show CDR1 as SGHVS and CDR2 as FNYEAQ. The CDR3 has 13 amino acids.

The chain links TRBV6-5 to TRBJ2-7; there is no DNA to check the TCRdb D call of TRBD2. Germline loops: CDR1 MNHEY, CDR2 SVGAGI. This CDR3 has 12 residues. This CDR3 reads CASGGGAGEQYF.

This clonotype is deemed medium-sized (0.01 to 0.1%) by its frequency. The chain couples TRBV12-3 or TRBV12-4 to TRBJ1-5; the TRBD1 assignment by TCRdb is unverifiable without DNA. This CDR3 is built from 14 residues. The CDR3 here is CASSRTGSNQPQHF.

This clonotype is deemed medium-sized by its frequency. V usage is TRBV6-1 and J usage is TRBJ2-3. From germline, CDR1 is MNHNS and CDR2 SASEGT. The CDR3 totals 11 residues. The CDR3 reads CASDLTDTQYF.

This chain uses TRBV7-6 with TRBJ2-6; the D call of TRBD2 rests on TCRdb alone, since no DNA is present to check it. Germline CDR1 and CDR2: SGHVS and FNYEAQ. CDR3 length: 15 amino acids. CDR3 loop: CASSPGGVGANVLTF. The complete variable domain, with remaining parts taken from reference TRBV7-6 and TRBJ2-6, reads GAGVSQSPRYKVTKRGQDVALRCDPISGHVSLYWYRQALGQGPEFLTYFNYEAQQDKSGLPNDRFSAERPEGSISTLTIQRTEQRDSAMYRCASSPGGVGANVLTFGAGSRLTVL.

This clonotype is labeled medium-sized (0.01 to 0.1%) based on frequency. The J gene is TRBJ1-6, the V gene TRBV19. CDR1 and CDR2 (germline): LNHDA, SQIVND (reference sequence). The CDR3 runs to 15 residues. The CDR3 spells CASSRSATGNSPLHF.

This chain's CDR3 is CASSIQGQSTDTQYF. The chain couples TRBV19 to TRBJ2-3; checking the TCRdb D call of TRBD1 is not possible without DNA. Per the germline V gene, CDR1 is LNHDA and CDR2 is SQIVND (reference sequence). The length of the CDR3 is 15 residues.

According to its frequency, this clonotype is medium-sized. This chain connects TRBV19 to TRBJ1-2. Germline CDR1 reads LNHDA; CDR2 reads SQIVND (reference sequence). The CDR3 has 15 residues. The chain's CDR3 is CASSTQGGGDYGYTF. Complete variable domain (other parts from reference TRBV19 and TRBJ1-2): DGGITQSPKYLFRKEGQNVTLSCEQNLNHDAMYWYRQDPGQGLRLIYYSQIVNDFQKGDIAEGYSVSREKKESFPLTVTSAQKNPTAFYLCASSTQGGGDYGYTFGSGTRLTVV.

This clonotype registers medium-sized by frequency. The CDR3 here is CASSSPNYYEQYF. The V and J genes are TRBV5-4 and TRBJ2-7. Germline CDR1 and CDR2: SGHNT and YYREEE (reference sequence). The CDR3 spans 13 residues. The variable domain in full, completed from reference TRBV5-4 and TRBJ2-7, reads ETGVTQSPTHLIKTRGQQVTLRCSSQSGHNTVSWYQQALGQGPQFIFQYYREEENGRGNFPPRFSGLQFPNYSSELNVNALELDDSALYLCASSSPNYYEQYFGPGTRLTVT.

This clonotype is deemed medium-sized by its frequency. The gene calls are TRBV6-2 or TRBV6-3 and TRBJ1-2; TCRdb lists TRBD1, though no DNA is available to test this call. CDR3 size: 15 residues. In germline, CDR1 is MNHEY, CDR2 SVGEGT. This chain's CDR3 is CASNRPQGTNYGYTF.

The rearrangement links TRBV2 to TRBJ2-7. Germline V gene lookup returns CDR1 SNHLY and CDR2 FYNNEI. The CDR3 sequence is 12 residues long. The CDR3 loop reads CASSVTPYEQYF.

The chain carries TRBV6-1 and TRBJ1-2. CDR3 length: 15 residues. Germline V gives CDR1 MNHNS, CDR2 SASEGT. The CDR3 region is CASTPVAPRVNGYTF.

The genes are TRBV7-6 and TRBJ2-4; the TCRdb call, TRBD1, lacks DNA for checking. This CDR3 spans 18 amino acids. The germline gives CDR1 SGHVS, CDR2 FNYEAQ. The CDR3 sequence is CASSSNRGEGRDKNIQYF.

This clonotype counts as medium-sized by frequency. The rearrangement links TRBV7-2 to TRBJ1-2. The CDR3 covers 11 residues. The germline CDR1 and CDR2 sequences are SGHTA and FQGNSA. The CDR3 region is CASSSLYGYTF.

The V call is TRBV14, the J call TRBJ1-3. This CDR3 contains 12 residues. CDR1 is SGHDN and CDR2 is FVKESK in the germline V gene. CDR3 loop: CASSQDVSTIYF.

This clonotype ranks as large in terms of frequency. This chain uses TRBV19 with TRBJ2-3; TCRdb designates TRBD1, a call that cannot be tested without DNA. This CDR3 is 15 amino acids long. Germline CDR1 and CDR2: LNHDA and SQIVND (reference sequence). The CDR3 loop is CASTTGQLNTDTQYF.

The chain couples TRBV7-2 to TRBJ1-3. This CDR3 spans 15 amino acids. Germline CDR1 and CDR2: SGHTA and FQGNSA. CDR3 protein: CASSLGPGSGNTIYF.

This clonotype is deemed medium-sized by its frequency. V usage is TRBV6-2 or TRBV6-3 and J usage is TRBJ2-7; TCRdb's D call of TRBD1 is untestable without DNA. This CDR3 has 13 amino acids. Germline V gene lookup returns CDR1 MNHEY and CDR2 SVGEGT. CDR3 loop: CAVHGAGRYEQYF.

This chain links TRBV5-1 with TRBJ2-7; TCRdb indicates TRBD1, and absent DNA this call remains unverified. Germline V gives CDR1 SGHRS, CDR2 YFSETQ. The CDR3 has 14 residues. The chain's CDR3 is CASSYRDRDYEQYF.

The chain combines TRBV7-2 with TRBJ1-5. The germline V gene encodes CDR1 SGHTA and CDR2 FQGNSA. The CDR3 totals 15 residues. CDR3 in amino acids: CASSLEKGGDQPQHF.

This clonotype is classed as large by frequency. The chain carries TRBV30 and TRBJ1-4; TCRdb designates TRBD1, a call that cannot be tested without DNA. The CDR3 contains 14 residues. Germline V gene data show CDR1 as GTSNPN and CDR2 as SVGIG (reference sequence). CDR3 amino acids: CAWSVSGLGEKLFF.